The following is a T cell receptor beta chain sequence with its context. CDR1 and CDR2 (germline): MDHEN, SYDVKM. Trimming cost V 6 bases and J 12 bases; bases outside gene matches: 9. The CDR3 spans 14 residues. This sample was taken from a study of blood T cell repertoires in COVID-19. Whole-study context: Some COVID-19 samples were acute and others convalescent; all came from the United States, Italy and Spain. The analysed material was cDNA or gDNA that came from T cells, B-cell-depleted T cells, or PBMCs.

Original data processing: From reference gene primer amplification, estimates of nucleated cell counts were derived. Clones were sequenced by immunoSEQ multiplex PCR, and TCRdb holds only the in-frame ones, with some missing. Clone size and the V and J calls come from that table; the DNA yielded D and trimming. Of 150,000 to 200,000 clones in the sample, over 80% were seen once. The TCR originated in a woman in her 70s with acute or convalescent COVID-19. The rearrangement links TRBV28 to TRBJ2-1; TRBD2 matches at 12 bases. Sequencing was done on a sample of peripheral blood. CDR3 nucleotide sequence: TGTGCCAGCAGCCCCTCTAGCGGGGGGGCCACGCAGTTCTTC. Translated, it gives CASSPSSGGATQFF.